A selection of T cell receptor beta chains follows, all from one sample in a study of T cells in Graves' hyperthyroidism and ophthalmopathy. From the multiplex PCR reads, TCRdb called clonotypes with MiXCR, one entry per CDR3 protein. The sample yields about 610,000 distinct CDR3 sequences, 35% to 55% seen once. The specimen sequenced was peripheral blood or thyroid tissue (not recorded which). The receptors were sampled from a woman aged 18-29 years with Graves' hyperthyroidism. Both conserved end residues are part of each CDR3. A D gene is named only where the DNA matches it firmly. The size field is filled for only some rows; it gives once, few, many or a size class.

clone size	D gene	J gene	V gene	CDR3 protein
-	-	TRBJ2-7	TRBV3-1	CASSPLDRKDYEQYF
many	-	TRBJ1-2	TRBV20-1	CSALPEGQNYGYTF
many	-	TRBJ1-1	TRBV20-1	CSGIQGWNTEAFF
many	TRBD1	TRBJ1-2	TRBV19	CAPEVGGGGYTF
-	-	TRBJ2-5	TRBV7-2	CASSLQSTMYF
-	TRBD2	TRBJ2-7	TRBV3-1	CASRLDAGAASEQYF
few	-	TRBJ2-7	TRBV10-3	CAISDRQDYEQYF
-	TRBD1	TRBJ2-6	TRBV7-9	CASSMRTGLGESRSGANVLTF
-	TRBD2	TRBJ2-7	TRBV7-3	CASSHGAGVDEQYF
-	-	TRBJ1-3	TRBV2	CASSDRGDTIYF
many	-	TRBJ2-7	TRBV24-1	CATSESRGHTGREYF
many	TRBD1	TRBJ1-2	TRBV27	CASSSGQGLSLYGYTF
many	-	TRBJ2-2	TRBV12-3/TRBV12-4	CASTSGTIDTGELFF
-	-	TRBJ1-4	TRBV27	CASSLGPYDRTNEKLFF
many	TRBD2	TRBJ2-2	TRBV20-1	CSAKAGGMNTGELFF
-	TRBD2	TRBJ2-2	TRBV20-1	CSARVSGRGHTGELFF
many	-	TRBJ1-2	TRBV2	CASSRNTYGYTF
-	-	TRBJ1-1	TRBV29-1	CSSSITGNTEAFF
many	-	TRBJ2-2	TRBV7-9	CASSLEGFTGELFF
-	-	TRBJ2-3	TRBV2	CARRFDRSTDTQYF
-	TRBD2	TRBJ2-5	TRBV7-2	CASSHGLAGKETQYF
few	TRBD1	TRBJ2-5	TRBV18	CASTRGTEETQYF
many	-	TRBJ2-7	TRBV4-2	CASSQAPGAAYEQYF
many	TRBD1	TRBJ1-2	TRBV7-2	CASSFRDRNYGYTF
many	-	TRBJ1-6	TRBV12-3/TRBV12-4	CASSSSPNSPLHF
-	-	TRBJ2-7	TRBV7-9	CASSFGQYF
-	-	TRBJ1-1	TRBV4-2	CASSQVSNTEAFF